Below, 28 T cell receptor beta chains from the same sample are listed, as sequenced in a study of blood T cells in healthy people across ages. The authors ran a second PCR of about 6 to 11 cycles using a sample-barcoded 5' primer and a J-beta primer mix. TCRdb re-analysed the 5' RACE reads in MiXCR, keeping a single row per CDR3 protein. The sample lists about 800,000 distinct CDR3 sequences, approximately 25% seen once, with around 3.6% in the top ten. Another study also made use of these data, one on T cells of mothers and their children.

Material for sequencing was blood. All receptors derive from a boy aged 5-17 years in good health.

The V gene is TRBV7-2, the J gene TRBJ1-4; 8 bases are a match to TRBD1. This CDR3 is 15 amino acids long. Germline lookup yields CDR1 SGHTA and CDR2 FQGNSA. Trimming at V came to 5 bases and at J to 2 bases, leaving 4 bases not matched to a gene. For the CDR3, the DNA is TGTGCCAGCAGCATCCGGACAGGGACTAATGAAAAACTGTTTTTT. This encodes CASSIRTGTNEKLFF. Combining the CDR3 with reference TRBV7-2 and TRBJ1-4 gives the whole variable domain GAGVSQSPSNKVTEKGKDVELRCDPISGHTALYWYRQSLGQGLEFLIYFQGNSAPDKSGLPSDRFSAERTGGSVSTLTIQRTQQEDSAVYLCASSIRTGTNEKLFFGSGTQLSVL.

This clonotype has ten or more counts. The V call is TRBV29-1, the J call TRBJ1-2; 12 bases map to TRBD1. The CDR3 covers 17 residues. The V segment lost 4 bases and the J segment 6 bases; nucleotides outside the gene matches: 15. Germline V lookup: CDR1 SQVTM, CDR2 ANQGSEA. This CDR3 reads CSVVEDWGQGAQHGYTF. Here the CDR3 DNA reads TGCAGCGTTGTAGAAGATTGGGGACAGGGGGCGCAACATGGCTACACCTTC.

CDR3 DNA: TGTGCCAGCAGTTCCCCCTCTCGACAGGGGTCAGGAGAGACCCAGTACTTC. Translation: CASSSPSRQGSGETQYF. This chain links TRBV28 with TRBJ2-5, with 8 bases that match TRBD1. The germline gives CDR1 MDHEN, CDR2 SYDVKM. After removal of 4 bases from V and 4 bases from J, the junction contained 14 bases not matched to a gene. This CDR3 contains 17 residues.

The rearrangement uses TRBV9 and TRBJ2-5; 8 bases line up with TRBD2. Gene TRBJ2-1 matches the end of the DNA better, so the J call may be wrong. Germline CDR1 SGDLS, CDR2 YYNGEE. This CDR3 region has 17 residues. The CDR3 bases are TGTGCCAGCAGCCCCATTGTCGGGAGCGGGGGCCTCTATGAGCAGTTCTTC. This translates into CASSPIVGSGGLYEQFF.

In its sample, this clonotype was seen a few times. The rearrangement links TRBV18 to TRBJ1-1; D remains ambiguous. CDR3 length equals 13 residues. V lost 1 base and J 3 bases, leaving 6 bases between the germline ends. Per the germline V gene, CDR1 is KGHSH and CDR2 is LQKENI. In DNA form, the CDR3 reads TGTGCCAGCTCACCACTAAGGGACACTGAAGCTTTCTTT. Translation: CASSPLRDTEAFF. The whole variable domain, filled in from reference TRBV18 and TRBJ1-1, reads NAGVMQNPRHLVRRRGQEARLRCSPMKGHSHVYWYRQLPEEGLKFMVYLQKENIIDESGMPKERFSAEFPKEGPSILRIQQVVRGDSAAYFCASSPLRDTEAFFGQGTRLTVV.

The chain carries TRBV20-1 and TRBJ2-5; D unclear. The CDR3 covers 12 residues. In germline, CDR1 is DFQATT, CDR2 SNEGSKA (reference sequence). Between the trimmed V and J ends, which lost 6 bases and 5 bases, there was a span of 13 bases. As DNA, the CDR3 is TGCAGTGCCACGCGGCCCGGGGAGACCCAGTACTTC. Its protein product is CSATRPGETQYF.

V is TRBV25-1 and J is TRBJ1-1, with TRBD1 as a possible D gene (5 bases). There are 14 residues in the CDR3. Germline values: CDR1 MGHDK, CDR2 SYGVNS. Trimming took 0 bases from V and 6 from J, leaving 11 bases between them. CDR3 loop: CASSEYGGWSEAFF. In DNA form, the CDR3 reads TGTGCCAGCAGTGAATATGGGGGATGGTCTGAAGCTTTCTTT.

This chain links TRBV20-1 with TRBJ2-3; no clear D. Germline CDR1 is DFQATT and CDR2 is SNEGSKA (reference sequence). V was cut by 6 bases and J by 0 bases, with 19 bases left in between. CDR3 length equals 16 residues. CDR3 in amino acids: CSADGPESTSTDTQYF. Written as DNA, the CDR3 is TGCAGTGCCGACGGCCCAGAATCTACAAGCACAGATACGCAGTATTTT.

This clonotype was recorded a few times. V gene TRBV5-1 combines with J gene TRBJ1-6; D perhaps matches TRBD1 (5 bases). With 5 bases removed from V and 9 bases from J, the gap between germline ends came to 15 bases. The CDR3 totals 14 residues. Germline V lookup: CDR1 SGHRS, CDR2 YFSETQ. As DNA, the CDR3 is TGCGCCAGCAGACAGGCCGGCGGGGGTTCACCCCTCCACTTT. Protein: CASRQAGGGSPLHF.

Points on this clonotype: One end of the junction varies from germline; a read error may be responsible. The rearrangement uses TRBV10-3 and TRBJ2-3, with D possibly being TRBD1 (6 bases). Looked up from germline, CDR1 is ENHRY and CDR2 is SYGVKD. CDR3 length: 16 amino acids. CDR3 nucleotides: TGTGCCATCAGTGAGTACAGGGCGGCGAGCACAGACACGCAGTATTTT. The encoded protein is CAISEYRAASTDTQYF.

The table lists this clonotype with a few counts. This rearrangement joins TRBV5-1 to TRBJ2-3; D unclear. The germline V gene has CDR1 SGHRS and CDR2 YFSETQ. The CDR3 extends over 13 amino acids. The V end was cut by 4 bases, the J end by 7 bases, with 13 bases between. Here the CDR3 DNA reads TGCGCCAGCAGCGCCCCCGGGTCTTATACGCAGTATTTT. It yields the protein CASSAPGSYTQYF.

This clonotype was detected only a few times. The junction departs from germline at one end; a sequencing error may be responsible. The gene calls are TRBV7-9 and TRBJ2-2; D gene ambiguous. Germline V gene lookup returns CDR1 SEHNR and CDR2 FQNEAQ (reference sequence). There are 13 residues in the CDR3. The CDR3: CACSLSDAGELFF. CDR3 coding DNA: TGTGCCTGCAGCCTCTCCGACGCCGGGGAGCTGTTTTTT.

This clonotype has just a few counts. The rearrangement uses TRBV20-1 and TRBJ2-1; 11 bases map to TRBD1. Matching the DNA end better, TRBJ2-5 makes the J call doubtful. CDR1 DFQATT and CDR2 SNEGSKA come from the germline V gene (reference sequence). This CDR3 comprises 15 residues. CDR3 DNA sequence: TGCAGTGCCGGCCCCGGACAGGGGGCTGTAGAGACCCAGTACTTC. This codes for CSAGPGQGAVETQYF.

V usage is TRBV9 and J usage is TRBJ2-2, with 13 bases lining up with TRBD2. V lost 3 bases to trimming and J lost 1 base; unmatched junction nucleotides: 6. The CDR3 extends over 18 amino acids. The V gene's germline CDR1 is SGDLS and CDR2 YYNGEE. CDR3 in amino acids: CASSGGLAGPLNTGELFF. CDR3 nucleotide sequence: TGTGCCAGCAGCGGGGGACTAGCGGGACCCCTGAACACCGGGGAGCTGTTTTTT.

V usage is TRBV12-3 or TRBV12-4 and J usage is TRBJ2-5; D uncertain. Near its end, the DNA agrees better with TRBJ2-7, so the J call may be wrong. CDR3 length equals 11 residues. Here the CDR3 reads CASSMDGEQYF. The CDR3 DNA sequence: TGTGCCAGCAGTATGGACGGCGAGCAGTACTTC.

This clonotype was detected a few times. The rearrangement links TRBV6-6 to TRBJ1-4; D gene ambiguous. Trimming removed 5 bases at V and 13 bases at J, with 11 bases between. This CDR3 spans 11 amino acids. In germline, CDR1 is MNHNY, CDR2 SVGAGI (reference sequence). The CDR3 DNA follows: TGTGCCAGCAGTCCCGATTTAGGACTGTTTTTT. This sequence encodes CASSPDLGLFF.

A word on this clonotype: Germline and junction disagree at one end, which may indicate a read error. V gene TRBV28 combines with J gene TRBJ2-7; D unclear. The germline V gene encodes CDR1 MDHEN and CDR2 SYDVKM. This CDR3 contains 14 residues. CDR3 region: CASSLSPSLDEQYF. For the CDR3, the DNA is TGTGCCAGCAGCTTATCCCCCTCACTGGACGAGCAGTACTTC.

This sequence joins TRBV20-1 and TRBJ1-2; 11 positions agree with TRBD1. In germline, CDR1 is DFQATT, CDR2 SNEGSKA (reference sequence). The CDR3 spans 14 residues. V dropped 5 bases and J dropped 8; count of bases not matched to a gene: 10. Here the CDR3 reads CSAPPGTGGGGYTF. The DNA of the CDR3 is TGCAGTGCTCCGCCCGGGACAGGGGGGGGAGGCTACACCTTC.

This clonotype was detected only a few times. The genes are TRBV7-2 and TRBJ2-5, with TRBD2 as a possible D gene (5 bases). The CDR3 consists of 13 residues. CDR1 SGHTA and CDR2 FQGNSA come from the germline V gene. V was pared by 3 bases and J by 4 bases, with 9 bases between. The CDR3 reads CASSFGSVETQYF. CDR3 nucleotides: TGTGCCAGCAGCTTCGGTAGCGTAGAGACCCAGTACTTC.

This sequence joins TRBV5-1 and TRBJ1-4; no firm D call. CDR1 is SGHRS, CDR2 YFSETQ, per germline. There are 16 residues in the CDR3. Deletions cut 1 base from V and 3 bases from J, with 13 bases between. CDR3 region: CASSLIGLQANEKLFF. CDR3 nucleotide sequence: TGCGCCAGCAGCTTGATTGGCCTCCAGGCTAATGAAAAACTGTTTTTT. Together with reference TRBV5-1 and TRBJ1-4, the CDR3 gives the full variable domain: KAGVTQTPRYLIKTRGQQVTLSCSPISGHRSVSWYQQTPGQGLQFLFEYFSETQRNKGNFPGRFSGRQFSNSRSEMNVSTLELGDSALYLCASSLIGLQANEKLFFGSGTQLSVL.

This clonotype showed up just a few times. CDR3 loop: CASSYSLRAYEQYF. The CDR3 DNA follows: TGTGCCAGCAGTTACTCGTTGCGGGCCTACGAGCAGTACTTC. The chain is built from TRBV6-2 or TRBV6-3 and TRBJ2-7; TRBD2 might be the D (5 bases). Trimming cost V 0 bases and J 2 bases, with 8 bases left between them. The germline V gene has CDR1 MNHEY and CDR2 SVGEGT. The length of the CDR3 is 14 residues.

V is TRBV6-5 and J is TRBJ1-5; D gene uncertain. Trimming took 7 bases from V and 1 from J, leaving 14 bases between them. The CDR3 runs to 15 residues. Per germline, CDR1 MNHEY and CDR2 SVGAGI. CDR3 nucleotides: TGTGCCAGCAAAGGTTCGAATCGGAGCAATCAGCCCCAGCATTTT. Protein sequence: CASKGSNRSNQPQHF.

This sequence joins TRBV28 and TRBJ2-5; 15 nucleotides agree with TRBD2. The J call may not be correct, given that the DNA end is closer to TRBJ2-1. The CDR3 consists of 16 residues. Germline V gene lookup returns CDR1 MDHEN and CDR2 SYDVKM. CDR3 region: CASSRGTSGGNNEQFF. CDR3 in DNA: TGTGCCAGCAGCCGCGGGACTAGCGGGGGGAACAATGAGCAGTTCTTC.

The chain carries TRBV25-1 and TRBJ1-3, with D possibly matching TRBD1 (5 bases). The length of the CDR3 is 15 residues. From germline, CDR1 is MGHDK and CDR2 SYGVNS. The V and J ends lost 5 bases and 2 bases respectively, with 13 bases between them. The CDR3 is CASSSRGAPGNTIYF. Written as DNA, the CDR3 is TGTGCCAGCAGTTCCCGGGGCGCCCCTGGAAACACCATATATTTT.

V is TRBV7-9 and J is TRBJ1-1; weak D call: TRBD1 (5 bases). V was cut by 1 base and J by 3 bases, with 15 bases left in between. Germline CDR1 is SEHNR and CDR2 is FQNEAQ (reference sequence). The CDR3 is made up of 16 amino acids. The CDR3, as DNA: TGTGCCAGCAGCTTAGTGTCCGGGGGAGGCGACACTGAAGCTTTCTTT. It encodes CASSLVSGGGDTEAFF.

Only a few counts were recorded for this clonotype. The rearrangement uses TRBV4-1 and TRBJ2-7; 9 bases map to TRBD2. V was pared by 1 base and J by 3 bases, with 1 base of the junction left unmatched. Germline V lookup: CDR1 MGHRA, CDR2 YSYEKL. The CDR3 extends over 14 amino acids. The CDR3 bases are TGCGCCAGCAGCCAAGTGCGGGAGGGCTACGAGCAGTACTTC. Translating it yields CASSQVREGYEQYF.

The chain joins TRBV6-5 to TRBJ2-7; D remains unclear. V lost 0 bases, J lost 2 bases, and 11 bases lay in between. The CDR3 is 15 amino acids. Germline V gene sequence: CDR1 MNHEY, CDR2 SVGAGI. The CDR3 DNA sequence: TGTGCCAGCAGTTACTCAGAAGGGTGGGCCTACGAGCAGTACTTC. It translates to CASSYSEGWAYEQYF.

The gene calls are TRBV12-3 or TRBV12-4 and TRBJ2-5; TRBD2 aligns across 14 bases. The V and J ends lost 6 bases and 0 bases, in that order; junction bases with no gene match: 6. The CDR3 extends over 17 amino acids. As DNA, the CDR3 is TGTGCCAGCAGACCGGGACTAGCGGGGGAGTACCAAGAGACCCAGTACTTC. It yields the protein CASRPGLAGEYQETQYF.